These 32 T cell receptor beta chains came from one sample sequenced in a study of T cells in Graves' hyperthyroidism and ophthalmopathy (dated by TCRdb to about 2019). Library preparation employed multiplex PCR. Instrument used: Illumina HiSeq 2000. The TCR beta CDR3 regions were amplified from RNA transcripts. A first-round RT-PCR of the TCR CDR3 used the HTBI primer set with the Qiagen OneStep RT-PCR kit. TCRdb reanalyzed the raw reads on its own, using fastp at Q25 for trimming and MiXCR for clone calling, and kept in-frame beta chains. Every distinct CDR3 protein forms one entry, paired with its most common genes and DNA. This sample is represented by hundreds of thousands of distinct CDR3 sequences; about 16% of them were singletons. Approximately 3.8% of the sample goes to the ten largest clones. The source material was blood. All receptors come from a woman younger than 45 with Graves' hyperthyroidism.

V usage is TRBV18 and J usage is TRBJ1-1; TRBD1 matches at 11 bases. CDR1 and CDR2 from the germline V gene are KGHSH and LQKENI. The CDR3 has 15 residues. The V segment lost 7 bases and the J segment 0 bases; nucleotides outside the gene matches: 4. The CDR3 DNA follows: TGTGCCAGCTTTGGGACAGGGGGATTGAACACTGAAGCTTTCTTT. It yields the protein CASFGTGGLNTEAFF.

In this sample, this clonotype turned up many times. Here the CDR3 DNA reads TGTGCCAGCAGTCCCGGACAGGACCCGGGACTAGCAATGTACGAGCAGTACTTC. As protein: CASSPGQDPGLAMYEQYF. The genes are TRBV28 and TRBJ2-7; 9 bases align to TRBD2. This CDR3 region has 18 residues. From germline, CDR1 is MDHEN and CDR2 SYDVKM. Trimming took 5 bases from V and 4 from J; bases not matched to a gene: 18. Complete variable domain (other parts from reference TRBV28 and TRBJ2-7): DVKVTQSSRYLVKRTGEKVFLECVQDMDHENMFWYRQDPGLGLRLIYFSYDVKMKEKGDIPEGYSVSREKKERFSLILESASTNQTSMYLCASSPGQDPGLAMYEQYFGPGTRLTVT.

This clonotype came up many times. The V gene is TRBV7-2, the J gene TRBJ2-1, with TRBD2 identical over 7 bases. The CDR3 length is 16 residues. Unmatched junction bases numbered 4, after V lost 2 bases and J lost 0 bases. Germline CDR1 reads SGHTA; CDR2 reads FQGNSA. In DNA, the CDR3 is TGTGCCAGCAGCTTACAGAGCGGGACCTCCTACAATGAGCAGTTCTTC. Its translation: CASSLQSGTSYNEQFF. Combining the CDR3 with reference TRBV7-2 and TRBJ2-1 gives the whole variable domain GAGVSQSPSNKVTEKGKDVELRCDPISGHTALYWYRQSLGQGLEFLIYFQGNSAPDKSGLPSDRFSAERTGGSVSTLTIQRTQQEDSAVYLCASSLQSGTSYNEQFFGPGTRLTVL.

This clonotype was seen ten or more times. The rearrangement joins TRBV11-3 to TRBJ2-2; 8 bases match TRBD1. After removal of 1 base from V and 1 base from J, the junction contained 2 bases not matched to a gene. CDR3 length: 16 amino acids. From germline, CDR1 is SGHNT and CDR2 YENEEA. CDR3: CASSLAGQVNTGELFF. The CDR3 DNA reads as TGTGCCAGCAGCTTAGCGGGACAGGTGAACACCGGGGAGCTGTTTTTT.

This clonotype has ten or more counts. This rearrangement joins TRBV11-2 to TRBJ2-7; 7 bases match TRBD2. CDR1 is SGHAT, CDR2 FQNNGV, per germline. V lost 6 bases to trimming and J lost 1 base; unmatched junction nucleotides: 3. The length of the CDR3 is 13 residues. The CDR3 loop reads CASREAGSYEQYF. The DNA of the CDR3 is TGTGCCAGCAGGGAAGCGGGGTCCTACGAGCAGTACTTC. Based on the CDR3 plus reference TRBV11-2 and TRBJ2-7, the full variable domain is EAGVAQSPRYKIIEKRQSVAFWCNPISGHATLYWYQQILGQGPKLLIQFQNNGVVDDSQLPKDRFSAERLKGVDSTLKIQPAKLEDSAVYLCASREAGSYEQYFGPGTRLTVT.

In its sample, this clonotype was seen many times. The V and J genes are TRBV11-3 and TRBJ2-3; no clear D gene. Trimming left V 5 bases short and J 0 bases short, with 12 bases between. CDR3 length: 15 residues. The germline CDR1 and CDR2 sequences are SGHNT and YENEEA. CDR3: CASSRVGKSTDTQYF. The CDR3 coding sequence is TGTGCCAGCAGCCGCGTAGGGAAAAGCACAGATACGCAGTATTTT.

The CDR3 nucleotides are TGTGCCAGCAGCCAGGTGACAGGGGGCTCGCTTGCGGGAAACACCATATATTTT. Its protein is CASSQVTGGSLAGNTIYF. The gene calls are TRBV4-2 and TRBJ1-3, with TRBD1 identical over 10 bases. Germline V CDR1 and CDR2: LGHNA, YNFKEQ. This CDR3 is built from 18 residues. V shed 3 bases and J 4 bases; nucleotides not matched to a gene: 12.

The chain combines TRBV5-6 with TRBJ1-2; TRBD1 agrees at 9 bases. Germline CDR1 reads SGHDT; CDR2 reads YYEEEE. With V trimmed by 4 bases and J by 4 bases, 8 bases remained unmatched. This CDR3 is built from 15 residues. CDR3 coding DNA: TGTGCCAGCAGCCGATGGACAGGGGTCGGCTATGGCTACACCTTC. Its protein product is CASSRWTGVGYGYTF. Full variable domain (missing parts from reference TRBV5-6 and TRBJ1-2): DAGVTQSPTHLIKTRGQQVTLRCSPKSGHDTVSWYQQALGQGPQFIFQYYEEEERQRGNFPDRFSGHQFPNYSSELNVNALLLGDSALYLCASSRWTGVGYGYTFGSGTRLTVV.

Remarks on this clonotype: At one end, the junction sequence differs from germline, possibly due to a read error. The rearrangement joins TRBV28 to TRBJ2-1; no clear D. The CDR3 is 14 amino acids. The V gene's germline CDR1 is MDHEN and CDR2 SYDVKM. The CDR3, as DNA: TGTGGCAGCAGTTTGATTCCGCCTAACAATGAGCAGTTCTTC. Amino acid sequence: CGSSLIPPNNEQFF.

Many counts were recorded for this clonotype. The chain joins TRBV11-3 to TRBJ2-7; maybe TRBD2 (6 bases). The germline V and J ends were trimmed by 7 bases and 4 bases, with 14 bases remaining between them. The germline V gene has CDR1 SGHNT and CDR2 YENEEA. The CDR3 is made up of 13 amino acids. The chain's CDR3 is CASKSLAEYEQYF. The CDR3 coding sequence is TGTGCCAGCAAGTCACTAGCAGAATACGAGCAGTACTTC. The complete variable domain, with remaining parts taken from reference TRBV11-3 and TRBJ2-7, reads EAGVVQSPRYKIIEKKQPVAFWCNPISGHNTLYWYLQNLGQGPELLIRYENEEAVDDSQLPKDRFSAERLKGVDSTLKIQPAELGDSAVYLCASKSLAEYEQYFGPGTRLTVT.

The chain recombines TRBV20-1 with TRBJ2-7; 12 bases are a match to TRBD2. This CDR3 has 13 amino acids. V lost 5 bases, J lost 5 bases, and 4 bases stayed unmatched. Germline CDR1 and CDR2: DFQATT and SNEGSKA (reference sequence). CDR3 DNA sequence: TGCAGTGCTCCTCTAGCGGGAGGGGACGAGCAGTACTTC. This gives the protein CSAPLAGGDEQYF.

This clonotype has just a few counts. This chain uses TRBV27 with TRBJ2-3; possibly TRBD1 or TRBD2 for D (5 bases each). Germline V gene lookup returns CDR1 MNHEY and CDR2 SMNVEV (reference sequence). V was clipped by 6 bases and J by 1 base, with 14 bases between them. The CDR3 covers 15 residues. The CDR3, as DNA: TGTGCCAGCAGGCCGCACCGGGACCGCACAGATACGCAGTATTTT. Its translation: CASRPHRDRTDTQYF.

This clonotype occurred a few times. CDR3 in amino acids: CASSQIKPTHYNEQFF. CDR3 DNA: TGTGCCAGCAGCCAAATCAAACCGACACACTACAATGAGCAGTTCTTC. The rearrangement links TRBV3-1 to TRBJ2-1; D not certain. Trimming removed 2 bases at V and 3 bases at J, with 14 bases between. Germline CDR1 is LGHDT and CDR2 is YNNKEL (reference sequence). This CDR3 comprises 16 residues.

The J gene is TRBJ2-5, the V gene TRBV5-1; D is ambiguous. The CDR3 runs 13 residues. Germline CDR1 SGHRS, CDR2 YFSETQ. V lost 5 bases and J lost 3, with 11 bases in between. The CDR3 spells CASSLRIEETQYF. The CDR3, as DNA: TGCGCCAGCAGTCTGAGAATCGAAGAGACCCAGTACTTC.

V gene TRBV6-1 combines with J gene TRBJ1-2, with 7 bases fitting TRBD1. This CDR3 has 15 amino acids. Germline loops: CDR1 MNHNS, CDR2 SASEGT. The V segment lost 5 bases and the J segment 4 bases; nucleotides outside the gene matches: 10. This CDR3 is CASSSYGTAFYGYTF. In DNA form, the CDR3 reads TGTGCCAGCAGTTCCTACGGGACAGCTTTCTATGGCTACACCTTC.

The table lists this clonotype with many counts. Here the CDR3 DNA reads TGTGCCAGCAGTTTAGAATTTGGCAATCAGCCCCAGCATTTT. It codes for CASSLEFGNQPQHF. The chain uses TRBV2 and TRBJ1-5; D unresolved. V shed 5 bases and J shed 2 bases, with 10 bases lying between them. The CDR3 totals 14 residues. The V gene's germline CDR1 is SNHLY and CDR2 FYNNEI.

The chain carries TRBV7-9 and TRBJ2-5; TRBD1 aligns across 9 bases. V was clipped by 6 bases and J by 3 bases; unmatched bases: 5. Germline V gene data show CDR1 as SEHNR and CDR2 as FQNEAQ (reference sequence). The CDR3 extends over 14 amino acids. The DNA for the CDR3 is TGTGCCAGCAGATCGGACAGGGGAAAAGAGACCCAGTACTTC. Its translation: CASRSDRGKETQYF.

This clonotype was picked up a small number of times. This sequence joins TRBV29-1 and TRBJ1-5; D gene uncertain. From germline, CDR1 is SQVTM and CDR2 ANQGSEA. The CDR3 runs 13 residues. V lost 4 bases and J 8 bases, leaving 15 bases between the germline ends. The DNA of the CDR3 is TGCAGCGTTGTATCAGGAAACTGGGAGCCCCAGCATTTT. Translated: CSVVSGNWEPQHF. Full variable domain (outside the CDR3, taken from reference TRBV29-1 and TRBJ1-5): SAVISQKPSRDICQRGTSLTIQCQVDSQVTMMFWYRQQPGQSLTLIATANQGSEATYESGFVIDKFPISRPNLTFSTLTVSNMSPEDSSIYLCSVVSGNWEPQHFGDGTRLSIL.

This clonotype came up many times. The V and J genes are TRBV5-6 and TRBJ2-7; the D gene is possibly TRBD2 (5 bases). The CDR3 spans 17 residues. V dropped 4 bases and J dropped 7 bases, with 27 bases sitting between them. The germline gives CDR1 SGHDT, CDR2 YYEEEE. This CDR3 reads CASSQKHKDSVRDEQYF. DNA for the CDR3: TGTGCCAGCAGCCAAAAACATAAAGACTCCGTACGGGATGAGCAGTACTTC. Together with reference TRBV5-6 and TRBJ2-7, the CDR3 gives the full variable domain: DAGVTQSPTHLIKTRGQQVTLRCSPKSGHDTVSWYQQALGQGPQFIFQYYEEEERQRGNFPDRFSGHQFPNYSSELNVNALLLGDSALYLCASSQKHKDSVRDEQYFGPGTRLTVT.

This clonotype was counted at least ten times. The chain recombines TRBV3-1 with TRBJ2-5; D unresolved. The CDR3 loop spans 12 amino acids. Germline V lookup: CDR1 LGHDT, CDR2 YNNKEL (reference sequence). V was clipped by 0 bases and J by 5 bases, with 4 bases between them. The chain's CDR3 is CASSQDGETQYF. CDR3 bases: TGTGCCAGCAGCCAAGATGGGGAGACCCAGTACTTC.

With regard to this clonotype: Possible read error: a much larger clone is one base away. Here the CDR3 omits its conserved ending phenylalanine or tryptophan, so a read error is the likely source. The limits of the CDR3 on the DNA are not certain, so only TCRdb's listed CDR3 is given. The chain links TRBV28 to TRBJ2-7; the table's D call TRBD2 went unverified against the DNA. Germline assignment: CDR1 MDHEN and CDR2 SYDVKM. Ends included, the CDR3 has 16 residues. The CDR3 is CASSSSDGTTSYEQYL.

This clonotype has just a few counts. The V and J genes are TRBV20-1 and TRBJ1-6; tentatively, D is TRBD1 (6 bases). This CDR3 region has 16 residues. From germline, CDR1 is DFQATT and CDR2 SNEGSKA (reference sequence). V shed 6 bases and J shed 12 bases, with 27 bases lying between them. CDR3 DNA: TGCAGTGCCCAATTCGATGGACAGTCTGGGGCGAGACCCCTCCACTTT. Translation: CSAQFDGQSGARPLHF.

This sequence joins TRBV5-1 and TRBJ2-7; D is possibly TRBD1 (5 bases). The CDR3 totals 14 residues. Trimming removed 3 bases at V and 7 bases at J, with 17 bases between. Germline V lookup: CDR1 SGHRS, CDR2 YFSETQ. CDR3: CASSSAQGSGEQYF. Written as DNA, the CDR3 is TGCGCCAGCAGCTCGGCCCAGGGTTCGGGTGAGCAGTACTTC.

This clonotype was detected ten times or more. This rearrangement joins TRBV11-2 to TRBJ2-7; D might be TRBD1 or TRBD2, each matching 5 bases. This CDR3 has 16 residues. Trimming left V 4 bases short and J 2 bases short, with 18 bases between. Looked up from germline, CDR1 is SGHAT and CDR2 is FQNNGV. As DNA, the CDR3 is TGTGCCAGCAGCTATGGGCTGGGGGATTTAGCCTACGAGCAGTACTTC. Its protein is CASSYGLGDLAYEQYF.

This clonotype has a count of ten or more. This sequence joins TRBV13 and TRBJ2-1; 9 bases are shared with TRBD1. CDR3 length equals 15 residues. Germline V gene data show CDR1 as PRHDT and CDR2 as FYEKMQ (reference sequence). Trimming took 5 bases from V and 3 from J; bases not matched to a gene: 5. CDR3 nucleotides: TGTGCCAGCAGCCGACGGACAGGGGTCTACAATGAGCAGTTCTTC. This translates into CASSRRTGVYNEQFF.

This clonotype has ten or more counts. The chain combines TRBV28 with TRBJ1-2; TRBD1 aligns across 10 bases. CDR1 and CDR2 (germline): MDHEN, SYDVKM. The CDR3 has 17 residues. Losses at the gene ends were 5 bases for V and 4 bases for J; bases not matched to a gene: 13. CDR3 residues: CASSTRGLRQGAYGYTF. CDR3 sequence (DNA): TGTGCCAGCAGTACAAGGGGCCTTCGACAGGGGGCCTATGGCTACACCTTC.

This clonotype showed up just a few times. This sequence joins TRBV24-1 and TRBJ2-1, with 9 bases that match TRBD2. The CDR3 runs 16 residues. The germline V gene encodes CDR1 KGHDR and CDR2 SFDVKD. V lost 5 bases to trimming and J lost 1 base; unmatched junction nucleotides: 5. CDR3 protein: CATSGSSGMSYNEQFF. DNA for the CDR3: TGTGCCACCAGTGGTTCTAGCGGGATGTCCTACAATGAGCAGTTCTTC.

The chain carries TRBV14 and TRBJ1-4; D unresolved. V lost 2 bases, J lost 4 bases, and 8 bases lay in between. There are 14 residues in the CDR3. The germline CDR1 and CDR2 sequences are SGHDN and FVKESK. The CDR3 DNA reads TGTGCCAGCAGCCAATTCGGATTTAATGAAAAACTGTTTTTT. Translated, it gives CASSQFGFNEKLFF.

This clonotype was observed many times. The CDR3 loop is CASSLGRGVNSYEQYF. DNA of the CDR3: TGTGCCAGCAGCTTAGGGCGAGGGGTCAACTCCTACGAGCAGTACTTC. The chain joins TRBV7-9 to TRBJ2-7; D possibly matches TRBD1 or TRBD2 (5 bases each). CDR1 is SEHNR, CDR2 FQNEAQ, per germline (reference sequence). The ends were cut back, 1 base at V and 0 bases at J, with 13 bases in the middle. This CDR3 has 16 amino acids.

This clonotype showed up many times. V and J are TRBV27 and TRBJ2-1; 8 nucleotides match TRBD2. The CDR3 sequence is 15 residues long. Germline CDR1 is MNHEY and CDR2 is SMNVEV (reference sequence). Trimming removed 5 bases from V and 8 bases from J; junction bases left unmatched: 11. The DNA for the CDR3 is TGTGCCAGCAGTACGTCCGGGACTAGATCCCATGAGCAGTTCTTC. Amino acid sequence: CASSTSGTRSHEQFF.

The DNA of the CDR3 is TGTGCCAGCAGCCAAGATTGGGAAGGGAATGAGCAGTTCTTC. This encodes CASSQDWEGNEQFF. The V and J genes are TRBV4-2 and TRBJ2-1; D not certain. CDR1 is LGHNA, CDR2 YNFKEQ, per germline. Trimming took 0 bases from V and 7 from J, leaving 10 bases between them. This CDR3 is built from 14 residues.

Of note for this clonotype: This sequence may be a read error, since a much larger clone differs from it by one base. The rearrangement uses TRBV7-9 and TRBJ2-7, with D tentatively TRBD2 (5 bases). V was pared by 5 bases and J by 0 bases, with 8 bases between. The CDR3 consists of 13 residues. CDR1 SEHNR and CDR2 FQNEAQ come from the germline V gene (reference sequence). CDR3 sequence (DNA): TGTGCCAGCAGCCGGGAAAGCTCCTACGAGCAGTACTTC. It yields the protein CASSRESSYEQYF.